This T cell receptor (beta chain) was sequenced for a study of blood T cell repertoires in COVID-19 (dated by TCRdb to 2019 to 2021). About the study as a whole: Samples covering the acute and convalescent phases of COVID-19 were provided by collaborators in the United States, Italy and Spain. The prospective study material was composed of cDNA or gDNA derived from T cells, B-cell-depleted T cells, or PBMCs. The dataset comprised deeply sampled blood TCRbeta repertoires from subjects exposed to, actively infected with, or recovered from COVID-19. The repertoires were made available in a free public database intended to serve as a resource for research on the immune response to SARS-CoV-2. Samples were obtained from the ongoing ImmuneRACE study (first 160 participants) and from 1,254 subjects provided by 6 global collaborators. The sample metadata nearly always contained a de-identified subject ID, COVID-19 status, age in years and sex. HLA class I and class II types, where available, came from metadata supplied by the sample provider rather than from assay-based typing.

TCRbeta CDR3 regions were amplified from genomic DNA using the immunoSEQ Assay, a bias-controlled multiplex PCR. Per the original workflow: The number of nucleated cells in each sample was estimated by amplification of reference gene primers within the assay. Sequence reads were collapsed and filtered to measure the absolute abundance of every unique TCRbeta CDR3 rearrangement. For each sample, productive Simpson clonality was calculated by taking the square root of Simpson's diversity index across productive rearrangements. TCRdb holds this immuneACCESS table with in-frame rearrangements only. Some clones are missing; in checked studies, unresolved V genes explain under half, and the rest has no known cause. V, J and clone size derive from that table, while D and trimming were established from the DNA sequence. This sample gives approximately 500,000 clones in total; roughly nine tenths of them show up just once. Less than 9.5% of the sample rests with the top ten.

On this clone itself: This receptor's antigen is unknown. No much larger clone is present one base from it, and per-base qualities are unavailable.

The germline V gene yields MNHEY for CDR1 and SVGAGI for CDR2. Spanning cysteine to phenylalanine, the CDR3 consists of 14 amino acids. Only the CDR3 DNA stays, 42 bases, in frame from base 1. The junction shows trimming of 0 bases on V and 3 bases on J, plus 6 bases between the germline ends. What the work shows at the level of the full study, not this receptor alone: Clinical and demographic metadata were provided uncurated, with the amount varying by source and participant.

At one collaborating source in Seattle, patients were enrolled during active infection and were followed longitudinally through the course of disease. Whole blood was collected in K2EDTA tubes by collaborating institutions according to the institutions' own protocols. For TCRbeta analysis, collaborators shipped samples as frozen whole blood, isolated PBMCs, or DNA extracted from either of those sample types. Recombination linked TRBV6-5 to TRBJ1-3; the D gene is perhaps TRBD1, on 5 matching bases. The clonotype originates from a woman in her fifties or sixties with COVID-19, enrolled during active disease. What was sequenced was peripheral blood. The CDR3 is CASSYSGVGNTIYF. The DNA sequence follows: TGTGCCAGCAGTTACTCAGGGGTTGGAAACACCATATATTTT.